A single sample is the source of the 30 T cell receptor beta chains below, sequenced in a study of T cell responses to AZD1222 COVID-19 vaccine. Libraries were prepared by immunoSEQ multiplex PCR; TCRdb keeps only in-frame clonotypes and omits some of them. Among about 120,000 clones listed, over 80% were seen once. The input for sequencing was peripheral blood, taken on day 0 of AZD1222 vaccination. These receptors all come from an adult in good health.

The chain is built from TRBV10-3 and TRBJ2-2, with D perhaps matching TRBD1 (7 bases). CDR3 size: 15 residues. The V gene's germline CDR1 is ENHRY and CDR2 SYGVKD. Trimming pared 7 bases from V and 2 bases from J, leaving 14 bases between. The CDR3 DNA reads as TGTGCCATCAAGGCGGGGACAGTCAACACCGGGGAGCTGTTTTTT. Its translation: CAIKAGTVNTGELFF.

The V call is TRBV7-2, the J call TRBJ1-5, with 9 nucleotides matching TRBD1. After removal of 3 bases from V and 1 base from J, the junction contained 1 base not matched to a gene. Germline V gene sequence: CDR1 SGHTA, CDR2 FQGNSA. This CDR3 comprises 15 residues. CDR3 sequence (DNA): TGTGCCAGCAGCTTGGACAGGGGAAGCAATCAGCCCCAGCATTTT. As protein: CASSLDRGSNQPQHF.

This chain links TRBV4-1 with TRBJ1-2; TRBD1 aligns across 7 bases. V was clipped by 2 bases and J by 2 bases; unmatched bases: 11. The CDR3 spans 17 residues. Germline CDR1 MGHRA, CDR2 YSYEKL. CDR3 sequence reads: CASSQTVPTGKNYGYTF. The CDR3 bases are TGCGCCAGCAGCCAAACCGTGCCGACAGGGAAAAACTATGGCTACACCTTC.

This chain joins TRBV9 and TRBJ2-4; 7 bases agree with TRBD1. The CDR3 has 16 amino acids. J lost 1 base, V lost 4 bases, and 8 bases had no gene match. CDR1 and CDR2 (germline): SGDLS, YYNGEE. DNA of the CDR3: TGTGCCAGCAGCCCCAGGACAGGTCTTGCCAAAAACATTCAGTACTTC. Protein product: CASSPRTGLAKNIQYF.

This clone appeared once. The V call is TRBV7-2, the J call TRBJ2-1, with 7 bases lining up with TRBD1. CDR1 is SGHTA, CDR2 FQGNSA, per germline. J was trimmed by 3 bases and V by 5 bases; bases with no gene match: 7. This CDR3 comprises 15 residues. Written as DNA, the CDR3 is TGTGCCAGCAGCCCCCGACAGGGCAGCTACAATGAGCAGTTCTTC. This encodes CASSPRQGSYNEQFF.

The chain recombines TRBV5-1 with TRBJ2-7; TRBD1 agrees at 9 bases. Trimming cost V 4 bases and J 12 bases; bases outside gene matches: 23. Germline CDR1 and CDR2: SGHRS and YFSETQ. This CDR3 is built from 17 residues. CDR3 nucleotide sequence: TGCGCCAGCAGCAGCCTCGAACCCGGGACAGGGCCGAGGAAGATGTACTTC. This encodes CASSSLEPGTGPRKMYF.

V is TRBV3-1 (or the pseudogene TRBV3-2) and J is TRBJ1-1, with D possibly TRBD1 on 6 matching bases. Trimming pared 1 base from V and 5 bases from J, leaving 11 bases between. Germline CDR1 reads LGHDT; CDR2 reads YNNKEL (reference sequence). This CDR3 is 14 amino acids long. CDR3 in amino acids: CASSQGTAPTEAFF. CDR3 DNA: TGTGCCAGCAGCCAAGGGACAGCCCCAACTGAAGCTTTCTTT.

The chain is built from TRBV15 and TRBJ1-2, with D possibly being TRBD1 (6 bases). The V end lost 3 bases, the J end lost 8 bases, and 19 bases lay between the germline ends. Per germline, CDR1 LNHNV and CDR2 YYDKDF (reference sequence). This CDR3 has 15 residues. The CDR3 reads CATSSKGHSRRGYTF. The DNA of the CDR3 is TGTGCCACCAGCAGTAAGGGACACAGTAGGAGAGGCTACACCTTC.

The chain recombines TRBV10-2 with TRBJ2-1; no reliable D call. V gave up 3 bases and J gave up 10 bases, with 4 bases separating them. In germline, CDR1 is WSHSY, CDR2 SAAADI. The CDR3 is 10 amino acids. CDR3 sequence: CASSDGEQFF. CDR3 coding DNA: TGCGCCAGCAGTGACGGAGAGCAGTTCTTC.

This clone was counted a few times. The V and J genes are TRBV7-2 and TRBJ2-2; D ambiguous. V lost 1 base and J lost 5, with 11 bases in between. From germline, CDR1 is SGHTA and CDR2 FQGNSA. There are 15 residues in the CDR3. In DNA, the CDR3 is TGTGCCAGCAGCTTAGAGTTCTTCCAGACCGGGGAGCTGTTTTTT. It translates to CASSLEFFQTGELFF.

This rearrangement joins TRBV28 to TRBJ1-3; a possible D gene is TRBD1 (6 bases). The CDR3 is made up of 14 amino acids. Between the trimmed V and J ends, which lost 5 bases and 0 bases, there was a span of 8 bases. CDR1 and CDR2 (germline): MDHEN, SYDVKM. The DNA for the CDR3 is TGTGCCAGCAGTGGACAGTCCTCTGGAAACACCATATATTTT. This sequence encodes CASSGQSSGNTIYF.

This chain connects TRBV29-1 to TRBJ1-2; 9 nucleotides line up with TRBD1. The germline V gene encodes CDR1 SQVTM and CDR2 ANQGSEA. This CDR3 contains 13 residues. V was pared by 5 bases and J by 5 bases, with 6 bases of the junction left unmatched. The CDR3, as DNA: TGCAGCGTTTCGGGACAGGGCGTATATGGCTACACCTTC. Protein: CSVSGQGVYGYTF.

The table lists this clone with a count of one. The chain uses TRBV7-2 and TRBJ2-1; 7 bases agree with TRBD2. The CDR3 is 16 residues long. With 3 bases clipped from V and 0 bases from J, the junction kept 5 bases outside the gene matches. CDR1 is SGHTA, CDR2 FQGNSA, per germline. CDR3: CASSFTSESSYNEQFF. DNA for the CDR3: TGTGCCAGCAGCTTTACTAGCGAGAGCTCCTACAATGAGCAGTTCTTC.

V is TRBV6-5 and J is TRBJ1-4; D is possibly TRBD1 (6 bases). Germline CDR1 reads MNHEY; CDR2 reads SVGAGI. V lost 3 bases to trimming and J lost 3 bases, with 11 bases between them. CDR3 length: 15 amino acids. In nucleotides, the CDR3 is TGTGCCAGCAGTTATCGCGGGACATCTAATGAAAAACTGTTTTTT. Protein: CASSYRGTSNEKLFF.

The chain uses TRBV9 and TRBJ2-5; D tentatively reads TRBD1 or TRBD2 (6 bases each). CDR3 size: 15 residues. Germline loops: CDR1 SGDLS, CDR2 YYNGEE. Trimming took off 4 bases at V and 3 bases at J, with 16 bases between the two ends. For the CDR3, the DNA is TGTGCCAGCAGCTTCTACGGAGGGGGTGAAGAGACCCAGTACTTC. Its translation is CASSFYGGGEETQYF.

J is TRBJ2-3 and V is TRBV4-3; possibly TRBD2 for D (6 bases). In germline, CDR1 is LGHNA, CDR2 YSLEER. V was trimmed by 1 base and J by 3 bases, leaving 8 bases between them. This CDR3 comprises 14 residues. CDR3 in DNA: TGCGCCAGCAGCCAAGGCGGGATGACAGATACGCAGTATTTT. This encodes CASSQGGMTDTQYF.

This clone was counted a few times. The V and J genes are TRBV4-3 and TRBJ1-2; 10 bases align to TRBD1. V lost 4 bases and J lost 6; bases outside the gene matches: 11. The CDR3 is 16 residues long. Looked up from germline, CDR1 is LGHNA and CDR2 is YSLEER. The CDR3 spells CASSPRPTGGFDGYTF. The CDR3, as DNA: TGCGCCAGCAGCCCTCGACCGACAGGGGGCTTCGATGGCTACACCTTC.

The chain uses TRBV7-9 and TRBJ2-1; 12 bases match TRBD2. CDR3 length: 16 amino acids. The trim removed 5 bases at V and 7 bases at J, leaving 9 bases unmatched. Germline lookup yields CDR1 SEHNR and CDR2 FQNEAQ (reference sequence). The CDR3 coding sequence is TGTGCCAGCAGCCCGGCGACTAGCGGGAGCGCGAATGAGCAGTTCTTC. It specifies CASSPATSGSANEQFF.

The rearrangement uses TRBV11-2 and TRBJ2-5, with a tentative D call TRBD2 (7 bases). Trimming left V 3 bases short and J 4 bases short, with 18 bases between. There are 16 residues in the CDR3. Germline V gene sequence: CDR1 SGHAT, CDR2 FQNNGV. This CDR3 is CASSFREGGFTETQYF. The CDR3 coding sequence is TGTGCCAGCAGCTTCCGCGAGGGGGGGTTTACAGAGACCCAGTACTTC.

The J gene is TRBJ1-2, the V gene TRBV29-1; D is perhaps TRBD1 (5 bases). The germline V and J ends were trimmed by 6 bases and 7 bases, with 24 bases remaining between them. CDR1 SQVTM and CDR2 ANQGSEA come from the germline V gene. The CDR3 loop spans 15 amino acids. The CDR3 spells CSVETTGLRVGGYTF. The CDR3 region has the DNA TGCAGCGTCGAAACGACGGGACTCCGAGTGGGTGGCTACACCTTC.

The chain uses TRBV6-2 or TRBV6-3 and TRBJ1-2, with D maybe TRBD1 (5 bases). This CDR3 is 12 amino acids long. Trimming took off 0 bases at V and 14 bases at J, with 13 bases between the two ends. The germline gives CDR1 MNHEY, CDR2 SVGEGT. DNA of the CDR3: TGTGCCAGCAGTTACTCGACAGCCCCCGGGACCTTC. This encodes CASSYSTAPGTF.

The gene calls are TRBV6-2 or TRBV6-3 and TRBJ2-6; TRBD1 might be the D (6 bases). This CDR3 has 16 residues. Germline lookup yields CDR1 MNHEY and CDR2 SVGEGT. V was cut by 6 bases and J by 2 bases, with 14 bases left in between. The CDR3 region is CASSHPQGTGANVLTF. The DNA of the CDR3 is TGTGCCAGCAGCCATCCACAGGGAACTGGGGCCAACGTCCTGACTTTC.

This chain joins TRBV27 and TRBJ1-1; weak D call: TRBD1 (6 bases). CDR3 length: 14 amino acids. Looked up from germline, CDR1 is MNHEY and CDR2 is SMNVEV (reference sequence). Trimming pared 3 bases from V and 0 bases from J, leaving 8 bases between. The CDR3 sequence is CASSFGTLNTEAFF. DNA for the CDR3: TGTGCCAGCAGTTTTGGGACATTGAACACTGAAGCTTTCTTT.

V and J are TRBV4-1 and TRBJ1-1; no definite D call. The CDR3 is 14 residues long. Trimming took off 7 bases at V and 2 bases at J, with 14 bases between the two ends. Per the germline V gene, CDR1 is MGHRA and CDR2 is YSYEKL. The CDR3 nucleotides are TGCGCCAGCACGAAAAGCCCAGCCAACACTGAAGCTTTCTTT. Translation gives CASTKSPANTEAFF.

The V call is TRBV2, the J call TRBJ1-3; D possibly corresponds to TRBD1 (6 bases). This CDR3 is 16 amino acids long. The germline V gene has CDR1 SNHLY and CDR2 FYNNEI. The V end lost 0 bases, the J end lost 4 bases, and 13 bases lay between the germline ends. The CDR3 loop is CASSEAGQGKGNTIYF. Written as DNA, the CDR3 is TGTGCCAGCAGTGAAGCAGGGCAGGGGAAGGGAAACACCATATATTTT.

This chain joins TRBV6-5 and TRBJ2-1, with D possibly matching TRBD2 (6 bases). This CDR3 is built from 15 residues. V was shortened by 10 bases and J by 4 bases, with 20 bases between the two germline ends. Germline V gives CDR1 MNHEY, CDR2 SVGAGI. CDR3 bases: TGTGCCACCCAGTTAAGGGCCCGGGGGTACAATGAGCAGTTCTTC. Protein: CATQLRARGYNEQFF.

This clone has just one count. CDR3 sequence reads: CASSEVVDGYGYTF. The CDR3 DNA sequence: TGTGCCAGCAGTGAAGTTGTGGATGGCTATGGCTACACCTTC. This chain uses TRBV6-1 with TRBJ1-2; no definite D call. The germline gives CDR1 MNHNS, CDR2 SASEGT. V lost 1 base, J lost 4 bases, and 10 bases lay in between. The CDR3 spans 14 residues.

The V call is TRBV10-3, the J call TRBJ1-2; TRBD1 is a possible D gene (5 bases). This CDR3 is built from 13 residues. The V gene's germline CDR1 is ENHRY and CDR2 SYGVKD. V was shortened by 4 bases and J by 7 bases, with 13 bases between the two germline ends. The CDR3 sequence is CAISGTGRGGYTF. The CDR3, as DNA: TGTGCCATCAGTGGAACAGGACGGGGTGGCTACACCTTC.

The chain links TRBV5-8 to TRBJ1-1; the D is unclear. The CDR3 extends over 11 amino acids. The V gene lost 0 bases and the J gene lost 8 bases, with 5 bases spanning the gap. Germline loops: CDR1 SGHTS, CDR2 YDEGEE. CDR3 region: CASSLVREAFF. DNA for the CDR3: TGTGCCAGCAGCTTGGTTAGAGAAGCTTTCTTT.

A single count supports this clone. V usage is TRBV5-1 and J usage is TRBJ2-5; TRBD1 matches at 7 bases. V was clipped by 6 bases and J by 7 bases; unmatched bases: 12. This CDR3 contains 14 residues. The germline CDR1 and CDR2 sequences are SGHRS and YFSETQ. Here the CDR3 reads CASTPGTALGTQYF. DNA for the CDR3: TGCGCCAGCACGCCCGGGACAGCCCTCGGGACCCAGTACTTC.